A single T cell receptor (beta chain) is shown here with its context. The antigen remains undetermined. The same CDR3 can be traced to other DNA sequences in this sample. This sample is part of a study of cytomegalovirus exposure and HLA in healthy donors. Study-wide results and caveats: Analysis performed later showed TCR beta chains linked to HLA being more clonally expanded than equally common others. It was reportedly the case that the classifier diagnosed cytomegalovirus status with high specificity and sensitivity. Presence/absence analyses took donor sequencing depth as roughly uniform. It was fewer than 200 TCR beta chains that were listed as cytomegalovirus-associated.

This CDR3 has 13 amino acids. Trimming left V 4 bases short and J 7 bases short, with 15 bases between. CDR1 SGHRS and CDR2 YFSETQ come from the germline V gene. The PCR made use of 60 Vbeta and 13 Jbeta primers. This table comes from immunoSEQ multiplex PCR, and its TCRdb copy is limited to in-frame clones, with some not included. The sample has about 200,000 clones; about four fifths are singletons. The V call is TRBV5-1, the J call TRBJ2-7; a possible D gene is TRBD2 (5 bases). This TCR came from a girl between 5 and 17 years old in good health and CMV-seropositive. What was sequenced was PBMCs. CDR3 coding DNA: TGCGCCAGCAGCCCCGGGCCCCCGGGGGAGCAGTACTTC. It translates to CASSPGPPGEQYF. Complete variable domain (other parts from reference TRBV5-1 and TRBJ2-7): KAGVTQTPRYLIKTRGQQVTLSCSPISGHRSVSWYQQTPGQGLQFLFEYFSETQRNKGNFPGRFSGRQFSNSRSEMNVSTLELGDSALYLCASSPGPPGEQYFGPGTRLTVT.